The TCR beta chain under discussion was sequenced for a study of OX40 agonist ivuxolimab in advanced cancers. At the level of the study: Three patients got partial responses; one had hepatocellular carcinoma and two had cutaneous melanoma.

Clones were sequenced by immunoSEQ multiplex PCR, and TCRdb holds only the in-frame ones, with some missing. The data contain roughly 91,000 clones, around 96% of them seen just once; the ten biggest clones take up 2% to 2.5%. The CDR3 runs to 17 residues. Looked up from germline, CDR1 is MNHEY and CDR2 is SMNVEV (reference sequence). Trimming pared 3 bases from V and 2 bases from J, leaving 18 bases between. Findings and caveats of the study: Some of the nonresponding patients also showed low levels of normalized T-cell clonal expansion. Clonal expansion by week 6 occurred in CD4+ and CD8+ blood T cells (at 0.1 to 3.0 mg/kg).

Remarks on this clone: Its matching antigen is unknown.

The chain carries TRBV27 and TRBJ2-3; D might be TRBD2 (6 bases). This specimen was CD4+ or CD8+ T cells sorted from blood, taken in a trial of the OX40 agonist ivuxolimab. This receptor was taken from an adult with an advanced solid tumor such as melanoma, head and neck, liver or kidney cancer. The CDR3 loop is CASSFLAGPTNTDTQYF. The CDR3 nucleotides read TGTGCCAGCAGTTTTCTTGCGGGACCAACCAACACAGATACGCAGTATTTT.